The clone carrying this T cell receptor beta chain was seen once. The data were obtained in a study of radiation and T cells in renal cell carcinoma. Study-wide background: Nephrectomy followed 15 Gy stereotactic body radiation by 4 weeks.

The time point here: baseline pretreatment blood. Treatment denoted: 15 Gy SBRT to primary tumor, nephrectomy 4 weeks later. Germline CDR1 and CDR2: SQVTM and ANQGSEA. The CDR3 runs 11 residues. V was shortened by 7 bases and J by 7 bases, with 10 bases between the two germline ends. Profiled with immunoSEQ multiplex PCR; TCRdb holds only in-frame clones, not every one. The profile covers 94,000 or so clones, with 70% to 85% appearing a single time and roughly 6.1% taken by the ten largest. This chain joins TRBV29-1 and TRBJ2-2; D gene uncertain. Sequenced material: blood, taken from a patient whose treatment included radiotherapy and nephrectomy. The TCR originated in a man in his 60s with renal cell carcinoma. CDR3 DNA: TGCAGCGCCGGTCATCGCGGGGAGCTGTTTTTT. It yields the protein CSAGHRGELFF.